This T cell receptor (beta chain) stems from a study of blood T cell repertoires in COVID-19. Study-level background: In each case, the material was cDNA or gDNA derived from T cells, B-cell-depleted T cells, or PBMCs.

Per the authors' pipeline: For nucleated cells, counts were estimated from reference gene primer amplification. Sequencing used immunoSEQ multiplex PCR; TCRdb keeps in-frame clones, though not all of them. The D gene and trimming were derived from the DNA, and the V and J assignments and clone size from that table. This table holds roughly 200,000 clones, about 84% found once. The CDR3 spans 13 residues. Looked up from germline, CDR1 is SEHNR and CDR2 is FQNEAQ (reference sequence). Trimming removed 3 bases from V and 5 bases from J, with 7 bases in between. The clonotype was recovered from a person between 65 and 80 years old with COVID-19, enrolled during active disease. Sequenced input: peripheral blood. The chain has TRBV7-9 and TRBJ1-4; no clear D. The CDR3 DNA reads as TGTGCCAGCAGCTTCCAGGCCAATGAAAAACTGTTTTTT. Encoded protein: CASSFQANEKLFF.